Below are 28 T cell receptor beta chains sequenced from a single sample in a study of siplizumab effects on memory and regulatory T cells. TCRdb's table, derived via immunoSEQ multiplex PCR, lists solely in-frame clones and lacks some. The profile shows roughly 68,000 clones, around 96% of them singletons. The specimen was naive CD8+ T cells sorted from blood. The receptor set was obtained from a human donor in good health.

The CDR3 sequence: CASSDRDRPYLIGRNQPQHF. The CDR3 region has the DNA TGTGCCAGCAGTGACAGGGACAGGCCGTATCTCATCGGTCGCAATCAGCCCCAGCATTTT. The chain uses TRBV6-4 and TRBJ1-5; 8 bases are shared with TRBD1. Germline CDR1 is MRHNA and CDR2 is SNTAGT. CDR3 length equals 20 residues. V shed 2 bases, J shed 2 bases, and the junction held 17 bases outside the gene matches.

The chain joins TRBV21-1 to TRBJ1-1. TRBV21-1 is flagged as a pseudogene. The CDR3 loop spans 15 amino acids. The CDR3 DNA follows: TGTGCCAGCAGCAAAGTTCCCGTCATGAACACTGAAGCTTTCTTT. This translates into CASSKVPVMNTEAFF.

In its sample, this clone was seen once. This rearrangement joins TRBV4-3 to TRBJ2-3, with 10 bases lining up with TRBD2. With V trimmed by 1 base and J by 0 bases, 4 bases remained unmatched. Germline CDR1 and CDR2: LGHNA and YSLEER. The CDR3 consists of 17 residues. The CDR3 loop is CASSQGLAGVSTDTQYF. The CDR3 bases are TGCGCCAGCAGCCAAGGTCTAGCGGGGGTTAGCACAGATACGCAGTATTTT.

The J gene is TRBJ2-2, the V gene TRBV2; D is possibly TRBD1 (6 bases). V was shortened by 2 bases and J by 1 base, with 11 bases between the two germline ends. This CDR3 comprises 16 residues. Looked up from germline, CDR1 is SNHLY and CDR2 is FYNNEI. This CDR3 is CASSEFRGGNTGELFF. The CDR3 bases are TGTGCCAGCAGTGAATTCAGGGGTGGGAACACCGGGGAGCTGTTTTTT. Using reference TRBV2 and TRBJ2-2 for the parts outside the CDR3, the full variable domain is EPEVTQTPSHQVTQMGQEVILRCVPISNHLYFYWYRQILGQKVEFLVSFYNNEISEKSEIFDDQFSVERPDGSNFTLKIRSTKLEDSAMYFCASSEFRGGNTGELFFGEGSRLTVL.

This chain connects TRBV19 to TRBJ1-2; D gene unclear. Germline V lookup: CDR1 LNHDA, CDR2 SQIVND (reference sequence). The CDR3 spans 14 residues. V dropped 1 base and J dropped 1 base, with 7 bases sitting between them. The CDR3 DNA reads as TGTGCCAGTAGTATAGGCGCAGTTAACTATGGCTACACCTTC. Translation gives CASSIGAVNYGYTF. Drawing the rest from reference TRBV19 and TRBJ1-2, the complete variable domain is DGGITQSPKYLFRKEGQNVTLSCEQNLNHDAMYWYRQDPGQGLRLIYYSQIVNDFQKGDIAEGYSVSREKKESFPLTVTSAQKNPTAFYLCASSIGAVNYGYTFGSGTRLTVV.

The rearrangement uses TRBV11-2 and TRBJ2-7, with TRBD1 identical over 7 bases. The V segment lost 5 bases and the J segment 0 bases; nucleotides outside the gene matches: 4. Germline loops: CDR1 SGHAT, CDR2 FQNNGV. The CDR3 is made up of 14 amino acids. The CDR3 sequence is CASSTGVGSYEQYF. Written as DNA, the CDR3 is TGTGCCAGCAGCACAGGGGTGGGCTCCTACGAGCAGTACTTC.

The V and J genes are TRBV13 and TRBJ2-1, with 7 positions matching TRBD1. V shed 3 bases and J 7 bases; nucleotides not matched to a gene: 3. Germline V CDR1 and CDR2: PRHDT, FYEKMQ (reference sequence). The CDR3 is 13 residues long. The DNA for the CDR3 is TGTGCCAGCAGCTTCCAACAGGGGAATGAGCAGTTCTTC. Translation gives CASSFQQGNEQFF.

The V gene is TRBV9, the J gene TRBJ1-6; D perhaps matches TRBD1 (5 bases). CDR3 length equals 15 residues. Trimming pared 3 bases from V and 4 bases from J, leaving 11 bases between. CDR1 and CDR2 (germline): SGDLS, YYNGEE. The CDR3 region is CASSAQGGYNSPLHF. DNA of the CDR3: TGTGCCAGCAGCGCCCAGGGTGGTTATAATTCACCCCTCCACTTT.

This clone is a singleton in its sample. This rearrangement joins TRBV4-2 to TRBJ2-3, with D unclear. The germline gives CDR1 LGHNA, CDR2 YNFKEQ. The CDR3 loop spans 12 amino acids. V was pared by 4 bases and J by 2 bases, with 4 bases between. The CDR3 DNA reads as TGTGCCAGCAGCCGACACACAGATACGCAGTATTTT. Translating it yields CASSRHTDTQYF.

The gene calls are TRBV12-5 and TRBJ1-1, with D possibly being TRBD1 (5 bases). The CDR3 totals 13 residues. Germline CDR1 reads LGHNT; CDR2 reads FRNRAP. Deletions cut 3 bases from V and 7 bases from J, with 12 bases between. CDR3 nucleotide sequence: TGTGCTAGTGGTTTCAGGGAGGACGTTGAAGCTTTCTTT. Amino acids: CASGFREDVEAFF.

This chain connects TRBV29-1 to TRBJ1-1, with 10 bases aligning to TRBD1. Trimming removed 3 bases from V and 4 bases from J; junction bases left unmatched: 5. This CDR3 spans 14 amino acids. Looked up from germline, CDR1 is SQVTM and CDR2 is ANQGSEA. DNA of the CDR3: TGCAGCGTTGAGACAGGGGGCAGGGGCACTGAAGCTTTCTTT. Amino acid sequence: CSVETGGRGTEAFF.

This clone was picked up one time. The chain couples TRBV27 to TRBJ1-1; no firm D call. From germline, CDR1 is MNHEY and CDR2 SMNVEV (reference sequence). Trimming took off 0 bases at V and 2 bases at J, with 7 bases between the two ends. The CDR3 is 14 amino acids. The CDR3 DNA sequence: TGTGCCAGCAGTTTATCGTCGGGTAACACTGAAGCTTTCTTT. Translation gives CASSLSSGNTEAFF.

The V call is TRBV2, the J call TRBJ2-3; no reliable D call. CDR1 is SNHLY, CDR2 FYNNEI, per germline. The V end lost 8 bases, the J end lost 13 bases, and 16 bases lay between the germline ends. This CDR3 has 11 residues. CDR3 in amino acids: CASLREEKEYF. CDR3 in DNA: TGTGCCAGCTTACGTGAGGAGAAGGAGTATTTT. Combining the CDR3 with reference TRBV2 and TRBJ2-3 gives the whole variable domain EPEVTQTPSHQVTQMGQEVILRCVPISNHLYFYWYRQILGQKVEFLVSFYNNEISEKSEIFDDQFSVERPDGSNFTLKIRSTKLEDSAMYFCASLREEKEYFGPGTRLTVL.

The chain employs TRBV6-5 and TRBJ1-4; TRBD1 might be the D (6 bases). Germline V CDR1 and CDR2: MNHEY, SVGAGI. V was pared by 5 bases and J by 15 bases, with 19 bases between. The CDR3 covers 13 residues. The CDR3 DNA is TGTGCCAGCAGTACGGGGGAAGGGACACGGATGTTTTTT. Its protein is CASSTGEGTRMFF.

The V and J genes are TRBV28 and TRBJ2-1; 7 nucleotides align to TRBD1. V lost 6 bases and J lost 2; bases outside the gene matches: 10. This CDR3 has 16 amino acids. Germline V lookup: CDR1 MDHEN, CDR2 SYDVKM. In DNA form, the CDR3 reads TGTGCCAGCAGCGGGGACGAGGGGGCGACCTACAATGAGCAGTTCTTC. It encodes CASSGDEGATYNEQFF.

This chain joins TRBV5-1 and TRBJ2-1, with 16 bases fitting TRBD2. The CDR3 is made up of 17 amino acids. The germline V gene encodes CDR1 SGHRS and CDR2 YFSETQ. The trim removed 4 bases at V and 2 bases at J, leaving 3 bases unmatched. CDR3 sequence (DNA): TGCGCCAGCAGCCCGGGACTAGCGGGGGGGCCCTACAATGAGCAGTTCTTC. This sequence encodes CASSPGLAGGPYNEQFF. Filled out from reference TRBV5-1 and TRBJ2-1, the complete variable domain reads KAGVTQTPRYLIKTRGQQVTLSCSPISGHRSVSWYQQTPGQGLQFLFEYFSETQRNKGNFPGRFSGRQFSNSRSEMNVSTLELGDSALYLCASSPGLAGGPYNEQFFGPGTRLTVL.

The rearrangement joins TRBV7-2 to TRBJ2-2; D unresolved. V was shortened by 2 bases and J by 7 bases, with 5 bases between the two germline ends. Germline-derived CDR1 and CDR2 are SGHTA and FQGNSA. The CDR3 has 12 amino acids. CDR3 sequence: CASSLSHGELFF. As DNA, the CDR3 is TGTGCCAGCAGCTTATCCCACGGGGAGCTGTTTTTT.

The J gene is TRBJ2-3, the V gene TRBV5-6, with 12 nucleotides matching TRBD2. CDR3 size: 17 residues. CDR1 is SGHDT, CDR2 YYEEEE, per germline. V shed 0 bases and J 6 bases; nucleotides not matched to a gene: 8. In DNA form, the CDR3 reads TGTGCCAGCAGCTTGGTATCTAGCGGGGGGGTCAGGGATACGCAGTATTTT. This sequence encodes CASSLVSSGGVRDTQYF. Based on the CDR3 plus reference TRBV5-6 and TRBJ2-3, the full variable domain is DAGVTQSPTHLIKTRGQQVTLRCSPKSGHDTVSWYQQALGQGPQFIFQYYEEEERQRGNFPDRFSGHQFPNYSSELNVNALLLGDSALYLCASSLVSSGGVRDTQYFGPGTRLTVL.

This sequence joins TRBV5-1 and TRBJ1-1, with D unresolved. This CDR3 comprises 15 residues. The germline gives CDR1 SGHRS, CDR2 YFSETQ. V gave up 0 bases and J gave up 2 bases, with 11 bases separating them. CDR3 residues: CASSLGLDFNTEAFF. In DNA form, the CDR3 reads TGCGCCAGCAGCTTGGGCCTCGACTTTAACACTGAAGCTTTCTTT. Full variable domain (outside the CDR3, taken from reference TRBV5-1 and TRBJ1-1): KAGVTQTPRYLIKTRGQQVTLSCSPISGHRSVSWYQQTPGQGLQFLFEYFSETQRNKGNFPGRFSGRQFSNSRSEMNVSTLELGDSALYLCASSLGLDFNTEAFFGQGTRLTVV.

This chain joins TRBV5-5 and TRBJ1-6; TRBD1 might be the D (6 bases). Trimming left V 0 bases short and J 7 bases short, with 11 bases between. The CDR3 covers 15 residues. Germline V gene sequence: CDR1 SGHKS, CDR2 YYEKEE (reference sequence). CDR3 protein: CASSLDPGANSPLHF. In nucleotides, the CDR3 is TGTGCCAGCAGCTTGGATCCGGGGGCGAATTCACCCCTCCACTTT.

The genes are TRBV14 and TRBJ1-1; D remains unclear. The CDR3 covers 13 residues. Per germline, CDR1 SGHDN and CDR2 FVKESK. V lost 5 bases and J 1 base, leaving 8 bases between the germline ends. The CDR3 sequence: CASSTSGNTEAFF. CDR3 bases: TGTGCCAGCAGCACTAGTGGGAACACTGAAGCTTTCTTT.

The chain joins TRBV4-1 to TRBJ1-4; 7 bases agree with TRBD1. CDR3 size: 15 residues. The J segment lost 8 bases and the V segment lost 0 bases, leaving 6 bases of the junction unmatched. CDR1 MGHRA and CDR2 YSYEKL come from the germline V gene. CDR3 amino acids: CASSQDGDSSEKLFF. The CDR3 DNA reads TGCGCCAGCAGCCAAGATGGGGACAGTAGCGAAAAACTGTTTTTT.

The V call is TRBV28, the J call TRBJ2-1; D gene uncertain. Germline V gene data show CDR1 as MDHEN and CDR2 as SYDVKM. The V gene lost 2 bases and the J gene lost 0 bases, with 8 bases spanning the gap. The CDR3 totals 15 residues. The CDR3, as DNA: TGTGCCAGCAGTTTAGTCATATTCTCCTACAATGAGCAGTTCTTC. It is translated as CASSLVIFSYNEQFF.

This rearrangement joins TRBV27 to TRBJ2-3; D is undetermined. Trimming cost V 3 bases and J 3 bases, with 10 bases left between them. The CDR3 is 14 residues long. CDR1 is MNHEY, CDR2 SMNVEV, per germline (reference sequence). This chain's CDR3 is CASSFGPRTDTQYF. CDR3 coding DNA: TGTGCCAGCAGTTTTGGGCCCCGGACAGATACGCAGTATTTT.

The chain joins TRBV9 to TRBJ2-7; D gene ambiguous. V lost 4 bases to trimming and J lost 4 bases, with 9 bases between them. The germline V gene has CDR1 SGDLS and CDR2 YYNGEE. The CDR3 covers 12 residues. CDR3 loop: CASSSTGYEQYF. The CDR3 nucleotides are TGTGCCAGCAGCTCCACGGGTTACGAGCAGTACTTC.

The CDR3 coding sequence is TGCGCCAGCAGTGAGTCTCGAGGTACCGGGGAGCTGTTTTTT. Encoded protein: CASSESRGTGELFF. This chain uses TRBV10-1 with TRBJ2-2; no reliable D call. With 0 bases removed from V and 5 bases from J, the gap between germline ends came to 7 bases. Germline CDR1 WNHNN, CDR2 SYGVQD (reference sequence). The CDR3 has 14 residues.

The chain carries TRBV5-6 and TRBJ2-7; the D gene is possibly TRBD2 (5 bases). Trimming removed 2 bases from V and 5 bases from J, with 14 bases in between. This CDR3 has 14 residues. Germline lookup yields CDR1 SGHDT and CDR2 YYEEEE. CDR3 in amino acids: CASSFAGARNEQYF. DNA for the CDR3: TGTGCCAGCAGCTTTGCGGGCGCCAGGAACGAGCAGTACTTC.

This chain uses TRBV21-1 with TRBJ1-2; the table calls TRBD1, which could not be checked here. TRBV21-1 is described as a pseudogene. This CDR3 has 16 amino acids. The CDR3 coding sequence is TGTGCCAGCAGCAGGTTCCCGGGACAGGGAAACTATGGCTACACCTTC. This gives the protein CASSRFPGQGNYGYTF.